This section outlines one T cell receptor (beta chain) sequence together with its context. The target antigen is unknown. CDR1 is SEHNR, CDR2 FQNEAQ, per germline (reference sequence). This CDR3 spans 15 amino acids. The germline V and J ends were trimmed by 7 bases and 2 bases, with 18 bases remaining between them. The table came from immunoSEQ multiplex PCR; TCRdb's copy has only in-frame clones and leaves some out. The sample lists 130,000 or so clones; around 80% were seen once. The sample is drawn from a study of cytotoxic CD8 clonotypes in ibrutinib-treated CLL. Study as a whole: Among responders, around 25 were partial and 2 complete; after median approximately 6 years, roughly 15 stayed remitted and some 12 progressed.

Whole-study findings and limits: Baseline values of clonality outstripped age-matched healthy donors and followed circulating CD8+ T-cell counts.

V and J are TRBV7-9 and TRBJ2-7; tentatively, D is TRBD1 or TRBD2 (5 bases each). The sample in question was PBMCs, obtained after 12 months of ibrutinib treatment. The origin of this receptor is a human donor with chronic lymphocytic leukemia. The CDR3: CASTVGETAAYEQYF. CDR3 nucleotides: TGTGCCAGCACCGTGGGGGAGACAGCAGCCTACGAGCAGTACTTC.